Listed here are 27 T cell receptor beta chains from one sample, sequenced in a study of T cell changes during pregnancy in multiple sclerosis. TCRdb's table, derived via immunoSEQ multiplex PCR, lists solely in-frame clones and lacks some. Among more than 30,000 clones listed, 85% to 95% were seen once. The sample consisted of CD4+ T cells from peripheral blood mononuclear cells, taken in the third trimester of pregnancy. The receptors originated from a female donor in good health, enrolled as a control in a pregnancy study.

V usage is TRBV23-1 and J usage is TRBJ2-4; weak D call: TRBD2 (5 bases). TRBV23-1 falls under the ORF class, with uncertain function. V was trimmed by 3 bases and J by 0 bases, leaving 15 bases between them. This CDR3 region has 17 residues. The CDR3 nucleotides are TGCGCCAGCAGTCACGCGTCGGAGCGGATAGCCAAAAACATTCAGTACTTC. Its translation is CASSHASERIAKNIQYF.

The chain combines TRBV18 with TRBJ2-5, with D perhaps matching TRBD1 (5 bases). There are 12 residues in the CDR3. Germline V gene sequence: CDR1 KGHSH, CDR2 LQKENI. Trimming took off 4 bases at V and 2 bases at J, with 5 bases between the two ends. In nucleotides, the CDR3 is TGTGCCAGCTCACGACAGCAAGAGACCCAGTACTTC. This sequence encodes CASSRQQETQYF.

The chain has TRBV6-1 and TRBJ1-2, with 10 bases lining up with TRBD1. CDR1 is MNHNS, CDR2 SASEGT, per germline. The CDR3 covers 13 residues. The junction had 5 bases not matched to a gene; V was cut back by 9 bases and J by 4 bases. The CDR3: CASGQGGPYGYTF. CDR3 in DNA: TGTGCCAGTGGACAGGGGGGGCCCTATGGCTACACCTTC.

This clone was seen just once. CDR3 in DNA: TGTGCCAGCAGTGCCGTTGGGGGCCGAGGAGAGCAGTACTTC. This translates into CASSAVGGRGEQYF. The chain is built from TRBV6-1 and TRBJ2-7; tentatively, D is TRBD1 (6 bases). Trimming left V 4 bases short and J 7 bases short, with 17 bases between. The CDR3 runs to 14 residues. The V gene's germline CDR1 is MNHNS and CDR2 SASEGT.

The CDR3 DNA follows: TGTGCCAGCAGTGTCAGGGGGGATCAGCCCCAGCATTTT. Translation gives CASSVRGDQPQHF. The chain employs TRBV7-2 and TRBJ1-5; TRBD1 matches at 7 bases. This CDR3 is 13 amino acids long. Trimming took 6 bases from V and 5 from J; bases not matched to a gene: 4. Germline V gene lookup returns CDR1 SGHTA and CDR2 FQGNSA.

The J gene is TRBJ2-1, the V gene TRBV30; D is perhaps TRBD2 (6 bases). The germline CDR1 and CDR2 sequences are GTSNPN and SVGIG (reference sequence). V lost 5 bases, J lost 8 bases, and 13 bases lay in between. The CDR3 is made up of 12 amino acids. The CDR3 reads CAWGGSSHEQFF. For the CDR3, the DNA is TGTGCCTGGGGGGGGTCTAGCCATGAGCAGTTCTTC.

V and J are TRBV9 and TRBJ2-2; D is possibly TRBD2 (5 bases). Trimming stripped 3 bases from V and 6 bases from J, with 12 bases between. Germline CDR1 is SGDLS and CDR2 is YYNGEE. CDR3 size: 14 residues. The CDR3 sequence: CASSGGGWAGELFF. The CDR3 DNA sequence: TGTGCCAGCAGCGGTGGAGGCTGGGCCGGGGAGCTGTTTTTT.

By sample share, this clone is medium-sized (0.01 to 0.1%). The chain couples TRBV19 to TRBJ1-2, with D maybe TRBD1 (5 bases). Germline CDR1 LNHDA, CDR2 SQIVND (reference sequence). This CDR3 has 12 residues. The ends were cut back, 2 bases at V and 4 bases at J, with 5 bases in the middle. The CDR3 DNA follows: TGTGCCAGTAGTATAAGGGGCTATGGCTACACCTTC. This gives the protein CASSIRGYGYTF.

The V and J genes are TRBV13 and TRBJ2-5; D might be TRBD2 (5 bases). Deletions cut 0 bases from V and 5 bases from J, with 13 bases between. The CDR3 runs 15 residues. Per the germline V gene, CDR1 is PRHDT and CDR2 is FYEKMQ (reference sequence). The CDR3 region has the DNA TGTGCCAGCAGCTTAGGCCTAGCTGGTAGTGAGACCCAGTACTTC. Protein product: CASSLGLAGSETQYF.

The CDR3 sequence: CASSLALWKGGDFTDTQYF. For the CDR3, the DNA is TGTGCCAGCAGCTTAGCGCTGTGGAAAGGGGGGGATTTCACAGATACGCAGTATTTT. The V call is TRBV7-2, the J call TRBJ2-3; TRBD2 is a possible D gene (7 bases). Germline CDR1 and CDR2: SGHTA and FQGNSA. With 0 bases removed from V and 2 bases from J, the gap between germline ends came to 21 bases. CDR3 length: 19 amino acids.

V and J are TRBV6-6 and TRBJ2-7; 8 positions match TRBD2. Germline loops: CDR1 MNHNY, CDR2 SVGAGI (reference sequence). This CDR3 is 13 amino acids long. The V and J ends lost 7 bases and 5 bases, in that order; junction bases with no gene match: 7. This CDR3 reads CASKGGSGNEQYF. The DNA of the CDR3 is TGTGCCAGCAAGGGAGGTAGCGGGAACGAGCAGTACTTC.

This clone was picked up a small number of times. The genes are TRBV30 and TRBJ1-6, with D unresolved. The CDR3 length is 13 residues. Germline assignment: CDR1 GTSNPN and CDR2 SVGIG (reference sequence). Trimming took off 4 bases at V and 7 bases at J, with 11 bases between the two ends. In DNA form, the CDR3 reads TGTGCCTGGAACGGACTGGTAAATTCACCCCTCCACTTT. This codes for CAWNGLVNSPLHF.

The rearrangement uses TRBV6-5 and TRBJ1-2, with D unclear. CDR3 size: 13 residues. V was shortened by 4 bases and J by 2 bases, with 8 bases between the two germline ends. CDR1 is MNHEY and CDR2 is SVGAGI in the germline V gene. This CDR3 reads CASSLQLNYGYTF. CDR3 in DNA: TGTGCCAGCAGTTTGCAGTTAAACTATGGCTACACCTTC.

This clone was observed a few times. The rearrangement uses TRBV2 and TRBJ2-3; perhaps TRBD2 as D (6 bases). The CDR3 has 15 amino acids. CDR1 SNHLY and CDR2 FYNNEI come from the germline V gene. V was pared by 4 bases and J by 2 bases, with 13 bases between. The CDR3 coding sequence is TGTGCCAGCAGTGTGTCCCTGGGACTCACAGATACGCAGTATTTT. Residues: CASSVSLGLTDTQYF.

J is TRBJ2-1 and V is TRBV7-8, with TRBD2 matching over 7 bases. Germline lookup yields CDR1 SGHVS and CDR2 FQNEAQ. This CDR3 has 14 amino acids. Trimming removed 5 bases from V and 12 bases from J; junction bases left unmatched: 13. CDR3 sequence reads: CASSQEVAGGWQFF. The CDR3 nucleotides are TGTGCCAGCAGCCAAGAGGTAGCGGGCGGGTGGCAGTTCTTC.

The V call is TRBV29-1, the J call TRBJ2-7, with 9 bases identical to TRBD1. This CDR3 has 13 amino acids. After removal of 7 bases from V and 6 bases from J, the junction contained 10 bases not matched to a gene. From germline, CDR1 is SQVTM and CDR2 ANQGSEA. The CDR3 spells CSGRRDRVGEQYF. In DNA form, the CDR3 reads TGCAGCGGTCGCCGGGACAGGGTAGGCGAGCAGTACTTC.

This chain's CDR3 is CASSLNAIVGARNSPLHF. Here the CDR3 DNA reads TGTGCCAGCTCACTAAACGCTATAGTGGGGGCAAGGAATTCACCCCTCCACTTT. This chain connects TRBV18 to TRBJ1-6, with D possibly TRBD1 on 6 matching bases. The V gene lost 4 bases and the J gene lost 7 bases, with 23 bases spanning the gap. CDR1 KGHSH and CDR2 LQKENI come from the germline V gene. The CDR3 spans 18 residues.

The chain combines TRBV5-6 with TRBJ1-6; TRBD1 is a possible D gene (6 bases). This CDR3 has 16 amino acids. V was pared by 3 bases and J by 9 bases, with 19 bases between. Per the germline V gene, CDR1 is SGHDT and CDR2 is YYEEEE. The CDR3 sequence is CASSSTSTRGVSPLHF. The CDR3 nucleotides are TGTGCCAGCAGCTCCACCTCGACCAGGGGCGTTTCACCCCTCCACTTT.

On this clone itself: This CDR3 is also generated by other DNA sequences in the sample. V gene TRBV6-5 combines with J gene TRBJ1-1, with 10 bases fitting TRBD1. Germline V lookup: CDR1 MNHEY, CDR2 SVGAGI. The CDR3 extends over 14 amino acids. The V gene end was trimmed by 5 bases and the J gene end by 6 bases; junction bases not matched to a gene: 6. The CDR3 sequence: CASSQDRGSAEAFF. CDR3 coding DNA: TGTGCCAGCAGTCAGGACAGGGGGTCGGCTGAAGCTTTCTTT.

The chain links TRBV7-3 to TRBJ2-3; D may be TRBD2 (5 bases). V was shortened by 5 bases and J by 0 bases, with 12 bases between the two germline ends. The germline CDR1 and CDR2 sequences are SGHTA and FQGTGA. There are 15 residues in the CDR3. This CDR3 reads CASSPHGGSTDTQYF. The CDR3 bases are TGTGCCAGCAGCCCTCACGGAGGAAGCACAGATACGCAGTATTTT. The entire variable domain, with the rest obtained from reference TRBV7-3 and TRBJ2-3, is as follows: GAGVSQTPSNKVTEKGKYVELRCDPISGHTALYWYRQSLGQGPEFLIYFQGTGAADDSGLPNDRFFAVRPEGSVSTLKIQRTERGDSAVYLCASSPHGGSTDTQYFGPGTRLTVL.

This chain uses TRBV2 with TRBJ1-6; no definite D call. Trimming left V 7 bases short and J 7 bases short, with 11 bases between. The CDR3 is 13 residues long. Germline V CDR1 and CDR2: SNHLY, FYNNEI. The DNA of the CDR3 is TGTGCCAGCAAGTTAGCTACGAATTCACCCCTCCACTTT. Translating it yields CASKLATNSPLHF.

CDR3 sequence reads: CASSFRTSGRTIYEQYF. Written as DNA, the CDR3 is TGTGCCAGCAGTTTTCGGACTAGCGGGAGGACAATCTACGAGCAGTACTTC. The chain uses TRBV28 and TRBJ2-7; the match to TRBD2 covers 14 bases. CDR1 and CDR2 (germline): MDHEN, SYDVKM. The ends lost 3 bases at V and 3 bases at J; junction bases unmatched: 7. The CDR3 runs to 17 residues.

The J gene is TRBJ2-7, the V gene TRBV10-3, with D possibly being TRBD2 (6 bases). Germline V lookup: CDR1 ENHRY, CDR2 SYGVKD. CDR3 length: 14 amino acids. Deletions cut 10 bases from V and 6 bases from J, with 22 bases between. The CDR3 nucleotides read TGTGCCACCTTAGGAAGGGTCGGACTATCCGAGCAGTACTTC. Translation: CATLGRVGLSEQYF.

V and J are TRBV6-1 and TRBJ2-3, with 7 bases lining up with TRBD2. The CDR3 runs to 13 residues. The ends lost 8 bases at V and 1 base at J; junction bases unmatched: 3. Germline CDR1 reads MNHNS; CDR2 reads SASEGT. As DNA, the CDR3 is TGTGCCAGCCGTACTAGCGGCACAGATACGCAGTATTTT. Amino acid sequence: CASRTSGTDTQYF.

Notes on this clone: The junction and the germline gene differ at one end; a read error may be behind it. The chain is built from TRBV10-3 and TRBJ1-2; 9 bases fit TRBD1. Germline values: CDR1 ENHRY, CDR2 SYGVKD. This CDR3 has 13 amino acids. The CDR3, as DNA: TGTGCCATCAGTGAGAGAGGACAGGGGTCGGTTTTCTTC. Its translation is CAISERGQGSVFF.

The V gene is TRBV19, the J gene TRBJ1-5; a weak D match, TRBD1 (5 bases). CDR3 size: 15 residues. Trimming left V 6 bases short and J 0 bases short, with 12 bases between. Germline CDR1 and CDR2: LNHDA and SQIVND (reference sequence). CDR3 amino acids: CASRLMDISNQPQHF. CDR3 nucleotide sequence: TGTGCCAGTAGATTAATGGACATTAGCAATCAGCCCCAGCATTTT.

The rearrangement links TRBV18 to TRBJ2-3; TRBD1 is a possible D gene (5 bases). The V end lost 8 bases, the J end lost 6 bases, and 12 bases lay between the germline ends. The CDR3 contains 12 residues. CDR1 and CDR2 from the germline V gene are KGHSH and LQKENI. The CDR3 region is CASEQVEDTQYF. The CDR3 coding sequence is TGTGCCAGCGAACAGGTGGAGGATACGCAGTATTTT.